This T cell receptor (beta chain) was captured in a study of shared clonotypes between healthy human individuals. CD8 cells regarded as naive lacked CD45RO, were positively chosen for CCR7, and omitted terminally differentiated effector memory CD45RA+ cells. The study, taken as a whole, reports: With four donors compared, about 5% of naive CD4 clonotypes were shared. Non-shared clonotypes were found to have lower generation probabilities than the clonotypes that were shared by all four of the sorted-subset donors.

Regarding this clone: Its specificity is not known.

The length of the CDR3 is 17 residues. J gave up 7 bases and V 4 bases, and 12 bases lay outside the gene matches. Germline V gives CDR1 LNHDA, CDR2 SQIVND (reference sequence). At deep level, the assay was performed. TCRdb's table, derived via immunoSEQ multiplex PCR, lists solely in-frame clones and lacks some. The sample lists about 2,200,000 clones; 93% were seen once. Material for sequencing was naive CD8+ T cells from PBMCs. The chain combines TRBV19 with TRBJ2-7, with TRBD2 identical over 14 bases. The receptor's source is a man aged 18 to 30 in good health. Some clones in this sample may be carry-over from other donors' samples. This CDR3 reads CASSSRLAGGPVVEQYF. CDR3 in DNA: TGTGCCAGTAGTAGCAGACTAGCGGGAGGGCCTGTCGTAGAGCAGTACTTC.